The rows below give T cell receptor beta chains drawn from one sample of a study of spatial heterogeneity in lung cancer. TCRdb re-called the 5' RACE reads with MiXCR, one entry per CDR3 protein. This sample carries fewer than 7,500 distinct CDR3 sequences, 11% to 15% of them seen once, and the ten largest clones take about 11%. The source was lung tumor tissue, collected at surgery. These receptors were obtained from a male donor with early-stage non-small cell lung cancer. Both conserved end residues are part of each CDR3. D genes are given only for firm matches. Not all rows give a size; the values are once, few, many and, for expanded clones, a class.

V	J	D	size	CDR3	DNA
TRBV28	TRBJ2-3	TRBD2	many	CASSIPSGGTDTQYF	TGTGCCAGCAGTATCCCTAGCGGCGGCACAGATACGCAGTATTTT
TRBV24-1	TRBJ2-2	TRBD1	medium-sized	CATSETGTGNTGELFF	TGTGCCACCAGTGAAACCGGGACAGGCAACACCGGGGAGCTGTTTTTT
TRBV5-1	TRBJ2-7	TRBD2	medium-sized	CASREIAGTEQYF	TGCGCCAGCAGGGAGATAGCGGGGACCGAGCAGTACTTC
TRBV6-6	TRBJ2-4	.	.	CASSYSTGEKYF	TGTGCCAGCAGTTACTCGACGGGGGAAAAGTACTTC
TRBV29-1	TRBJ2-5	TRBD2	few	CSVTGTSEWETQYF	TGCAGCGTTACCGGGACTAGCGAGTGGGAGACCCAGTACTTC
TRBV28	TRBJ2-3	TRBD2	medium-sized	CASSFSTSGPASTDTQYF	TGTGCCAGCAGTTTCTCGACTAGCGGGCCCGCTAGCACAGATACGCAGTATTTT
TRBV18	TRBJ1-3	.	.	CASSPGDGNTIYF	TGTGCCAGCTCACCAGGGGATGGAAACACCATATATTTT
TRBV20-1	TRBJ2-3	TRBD2	many	CSARPDAGGPDTQYF	TGCAGTGCTAGGCCCGACGCGGGAGGGCCAGATACGCAGTATTTT
TRBV7-9	TRBJ1-6	.	medium-sized	CASSLDGVYNSPLHF	TGTGCCAGCAGCTTAGATGGGGTCTATAATTCACCCCTCCACTTT
TRBV5-1	TRBJ2-3	.	medium-sized	CASSLAGVRTDTQYF	TGCGCCAGCAGCTTGGCCGGGGTTCGCACAGATACGCAGTATTTT
TRBV11-2	TRBJ2-1	.	.	CASSLDLQLYNEQFF	TGTGCCAGCAGCTTAGATCTCCAGCTTTACAATGAGCAGTTCTTC
TRBV20-1	TRBJ1-2	.	.	CSASISPGFGYTF	TGCAGTGCTAGTATATCCCCGGGGTTTGGCTACACCTTC
TRBV11-2	TRBJ2-6	.	medium-sized	CASSLAPGSGANVLTF	TGTGCCAGCAGCTTAGCTCCAGGGTCTGGGGCCAACGTCCTGACTTTC
TRBV6-6	TRBJ1-1	.	medium-sized	CASSLRDPLGEAFF	TGTGCCAGCAGCCTCCGGGACCCTTTAGGAGAAGCTTTCTTT
TRBV29-1	TRBJ2-7	.	medium-sized	CSVELANEQYF	TGCAGCGTTGAACTAGCGAACGAGCAGTACTTC
TRBV19	TRBJ1-5	.	medium-sized	CASSANGYQGEPQHF	TGTGCCAGTAGTGCTAATGGGTACCAGGGAGAGCCCCAGCATTTT
TRBV11-2	TRBJ1-4	.	many	CASSQRLASRREKLFF	TGTGCCAGCAGCCAGCGTTTGGCCTCAAGGCGAGAAAAACTGTTTTTT
TRBV24-1	TRBJ2-1	.	medium-sized	CATSEGGSSYNEQFF	TGTGCCACCAGTGAGGGGGGAAGCTCCTACAATGAGCAGTTCTTC
TRBV12-3/TRBV12-4	TRBJ1-4	TRBD1	medium-sized	CASSLGDRQNEKLFF	TGTGCCAGCAGTTTAGGGGACAGGCAAAATGAAAAACTGTTTTTT